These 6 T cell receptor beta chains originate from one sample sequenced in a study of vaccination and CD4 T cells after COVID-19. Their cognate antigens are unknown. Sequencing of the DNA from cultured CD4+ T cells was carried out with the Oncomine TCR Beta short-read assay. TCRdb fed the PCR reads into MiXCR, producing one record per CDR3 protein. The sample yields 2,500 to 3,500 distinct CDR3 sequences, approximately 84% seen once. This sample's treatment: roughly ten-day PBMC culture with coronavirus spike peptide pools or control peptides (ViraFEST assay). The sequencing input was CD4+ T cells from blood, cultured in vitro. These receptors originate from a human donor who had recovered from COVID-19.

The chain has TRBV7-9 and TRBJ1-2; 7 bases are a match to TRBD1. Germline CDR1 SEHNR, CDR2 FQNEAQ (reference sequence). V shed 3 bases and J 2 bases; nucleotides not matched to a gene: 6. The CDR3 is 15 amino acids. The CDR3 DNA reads TGTGCCAGCAGCTTTCAGGGGGTACTCAACTATGGCTACACCTTC. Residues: CASSFQGVLNYGYTF.

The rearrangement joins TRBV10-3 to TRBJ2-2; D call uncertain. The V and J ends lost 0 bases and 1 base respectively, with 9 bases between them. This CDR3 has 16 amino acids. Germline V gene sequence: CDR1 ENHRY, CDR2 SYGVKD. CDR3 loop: CAISESHPGNTGELFF. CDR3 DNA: TGTGCCATCAGTGAGTCGCACCCGGGGAACACCGGGGAGCTGTTTTTT.

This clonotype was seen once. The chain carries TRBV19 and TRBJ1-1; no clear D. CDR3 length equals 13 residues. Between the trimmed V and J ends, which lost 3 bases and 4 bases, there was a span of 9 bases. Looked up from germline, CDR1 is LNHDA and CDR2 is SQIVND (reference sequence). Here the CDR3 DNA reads TGTGCCAGTAGTATGCGGGCGGGCACTGAAGCTTTCTTT. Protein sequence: CASSMRAGTEAFF.

CDR3 amino acids: CASRESTEAFF. CDR3 nucleotides: TGTGCCAGCAGGGAATCCACTGAAGCTTTCTTT. J is TRBJ1-1 and V is TRBV6-2 or TRBV6-3; D unresolved. This CDR3 has 11 residues. Germline loops: CDR1 MNHEY, CDR2 SVGEGT. Deletions cut 6 bases from V and 4 bases from J, with 6 bases between.

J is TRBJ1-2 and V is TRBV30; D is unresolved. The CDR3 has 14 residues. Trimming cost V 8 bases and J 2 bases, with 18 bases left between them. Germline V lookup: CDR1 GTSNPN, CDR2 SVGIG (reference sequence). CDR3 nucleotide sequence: TGTGCCCACAATGACCCGAGAAGGAACTATGGCTACACCTTC. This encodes CAHNDPRRNYGYTF.

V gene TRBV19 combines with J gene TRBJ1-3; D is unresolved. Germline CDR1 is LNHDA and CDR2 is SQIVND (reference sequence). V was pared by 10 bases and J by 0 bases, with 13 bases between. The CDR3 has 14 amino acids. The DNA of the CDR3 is TGTGCCATCTTATTCGGGCTCTCTGGAAACACCATATATTTT. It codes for CAILFGLSGNTIYF.